The entry below describes one T cell receptor (beta chain). Antigen unknown. An end of the junction differs from the germline gene, which may be a read error. The sample is drawn from a study of beta chain features in type 1 diabetes. About the research overall: Healthy donors and patients showed comparable age, gender and cell yields.

Study-level points and caveats: For Type 1 diabetes patients, all four CD4+ subsets carried TCRB CDR3s that were moderately but significantly shorter.

Sequenced material consisted of expressed TCRB transcripts (all of the isolated RNA was reverse transcribed). The table came from immunoSEQ multiplex PCR; TCRdb's copy has only in-frame clones and leaves some out. The sample lists about 710,000 clones, more than 13% occurring once. Sorting produced populations that all topped 95% purity. Sequenced: naive CD4+ T cells from blood. This receptor was taken from a young man with type 1 diabetes.

The CDR3 region has the DNA TGTGCCAGCAGTGAAGCGGCCCCCTTTCAGGGGGAGATCTTT. Translation gives CASSEAAPFQGEIF. The gene calls are TRBV2 and TRBJ1-1; 7 bases agree with TRBD1. CDR1 is SNHLY, CDR2 FYNNEI, per germline. This CDR3 comprises 14 residues.